The present T cell receptor (beta chain) was sequenced within a study of response to subunit inactivated influenza vaccine. In this sample, this clonotype turned up a few times. The antigen remains undetermined. The ends lost 2 bases at V and 5 bases at J; junction bases unmatched: 8. Germline CDR1 reads MNHEY; CDR2 reads SVGEGT. This CDR3 is built from 17 residues. General observations from the study: A suggestion made by the authors is that each seasonal influenza vaccination recruits few new T cells.

TCRdb re-called the RT-PCR reads with MiXCR, one entry per CDR3 protein. The data show hundreds of thousands of distinct CDR3 sequences, approximately 12% seen once. J is TRBJ2-1 and V is TRBV6-2 or TRBV6-3; 11 positions match TRBD2. The starting material was PBMCs from blood, obtained on the day of vaccination. This TCR was sampled from a man aged 50-60 years who received an inactivated influenza vaccine. CDR3 protein: CASSYHVSGGAHNEQFF. The CDR3 DNA reads as TGTGCCAGCAGTTACCACGTTAGCGGGGGGGCCCACAATGAGCAGTTCTTC.